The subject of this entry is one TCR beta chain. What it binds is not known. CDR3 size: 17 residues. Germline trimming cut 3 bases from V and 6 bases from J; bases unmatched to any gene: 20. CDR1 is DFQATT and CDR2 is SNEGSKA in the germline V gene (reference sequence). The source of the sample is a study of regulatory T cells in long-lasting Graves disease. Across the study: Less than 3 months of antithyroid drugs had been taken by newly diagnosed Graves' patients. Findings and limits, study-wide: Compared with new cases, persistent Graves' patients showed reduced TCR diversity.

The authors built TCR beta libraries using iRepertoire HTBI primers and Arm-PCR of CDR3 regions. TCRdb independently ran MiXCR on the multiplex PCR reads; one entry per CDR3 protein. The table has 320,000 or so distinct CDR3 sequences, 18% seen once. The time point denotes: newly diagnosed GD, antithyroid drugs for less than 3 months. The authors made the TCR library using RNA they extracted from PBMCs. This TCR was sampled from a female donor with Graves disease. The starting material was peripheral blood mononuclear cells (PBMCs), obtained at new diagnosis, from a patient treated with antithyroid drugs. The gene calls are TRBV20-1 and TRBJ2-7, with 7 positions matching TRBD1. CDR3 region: CSASSGDSRSRGSEQYF. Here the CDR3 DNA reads TGCAGTGCTAGTTCGGGCGACAGCCGCTCCAGGGGGAGCGAGCAGTACTTC.